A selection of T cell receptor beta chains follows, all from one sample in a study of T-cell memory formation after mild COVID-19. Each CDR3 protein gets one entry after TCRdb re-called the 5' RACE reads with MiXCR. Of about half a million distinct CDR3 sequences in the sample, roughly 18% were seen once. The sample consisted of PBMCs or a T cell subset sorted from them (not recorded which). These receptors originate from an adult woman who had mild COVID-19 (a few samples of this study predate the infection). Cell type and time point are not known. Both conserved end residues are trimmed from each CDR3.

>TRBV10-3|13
AIKPSVGAGETQY
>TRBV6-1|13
ASSLLAGADNEQF
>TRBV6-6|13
ASSSERGGSYEQY
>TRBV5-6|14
ASSLVTGRARETQY
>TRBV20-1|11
SARERGRDTQY
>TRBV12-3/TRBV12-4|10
ASSSTRQGRY
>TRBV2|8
ASSSHEQF
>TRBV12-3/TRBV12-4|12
ASSPGSITGELF
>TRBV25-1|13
ASSEYSAGSTEAF
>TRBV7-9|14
ASSPPRITSTDTQY
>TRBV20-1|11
SARHGLNEKLF
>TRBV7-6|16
ASSLALAGGGNTGELF
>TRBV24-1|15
ATSDPSGQGIGNEQF
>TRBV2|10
ASGTLNSPLH
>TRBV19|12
ASTDRPTNYGYT
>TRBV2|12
ASSDRGGTDTQY
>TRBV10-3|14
AISESVGRGNTEAF
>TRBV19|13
ASSIQGDGNQPQH